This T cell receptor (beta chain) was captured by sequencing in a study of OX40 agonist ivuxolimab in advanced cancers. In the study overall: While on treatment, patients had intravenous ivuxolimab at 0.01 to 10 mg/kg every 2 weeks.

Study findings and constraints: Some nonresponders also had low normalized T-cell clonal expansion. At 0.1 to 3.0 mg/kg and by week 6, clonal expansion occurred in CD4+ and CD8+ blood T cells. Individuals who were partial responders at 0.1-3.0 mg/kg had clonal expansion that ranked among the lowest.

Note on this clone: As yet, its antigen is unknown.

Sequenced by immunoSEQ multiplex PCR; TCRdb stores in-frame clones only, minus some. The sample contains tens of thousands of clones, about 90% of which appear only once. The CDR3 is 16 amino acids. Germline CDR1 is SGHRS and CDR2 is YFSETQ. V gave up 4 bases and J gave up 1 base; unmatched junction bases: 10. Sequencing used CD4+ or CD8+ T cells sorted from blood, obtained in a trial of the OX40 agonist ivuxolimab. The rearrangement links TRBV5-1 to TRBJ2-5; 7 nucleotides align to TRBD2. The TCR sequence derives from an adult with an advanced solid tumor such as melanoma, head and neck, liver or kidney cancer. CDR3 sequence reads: CASSRNPREVQETQYF. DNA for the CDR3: TGCGCCAGCAGCCGCAATCCTCGGGAGGTCCAAGAGACCCAGTACTTC.